The clone carrying this TCR beta chain was counted at least ten times. Antigen: not known. This sample stems from a study of T cells in Graves' hyperthyroidism and ophthalmopathy. Hyperthyroidism patients were newly diagnosed, had disease duration under 2 months, and were aged 18 to 65 years. Each diagnosis was grounded in clinical symptoms, serum thyroxine and TRAb, thyroid ultrasound, and orbital computed tomography. Study outcomes and limitations: A model built on 13 V-J features separated ophthalmopathy from stable hyperthyroidism. With a median lead of roughly 6.2 months before onset, the model predicted ophthalmopathy.

Germline V gives CDR1 MNHNS, CDR2 SASEGT. There are 15 residues in the CDR3. The V and J ends lost 4 bases and 6 bases, in that order; junction bases with no gene match: 9. What was amplified from RNA transcripts were TCR beta CDR3 regions. The TCR CDR3 first-round RT-PCR relied on the HTBI primer set. TCRdb itself ran the multiplex PCR reads through MiXCR, one entry per CDR3 protein. Altogether roughly 700,000 distinct CDR3 sequences are present, less than 15% being singletons, with the ten largest covering roughly a tenth. This clonotype originated in a woman aged 18-35 years with Graves' hyperthyroidism. The sample was blood. V and J are TRBV6-1 and TRBJ2-1; 7 bases align to TRBD1. CDR3 DNA: TGTGCCAGCAGTGTCCTCGGACAGGTAACCAATGAGCAGTTCTTC. Protein: CASSVLGQVTNEQFF.